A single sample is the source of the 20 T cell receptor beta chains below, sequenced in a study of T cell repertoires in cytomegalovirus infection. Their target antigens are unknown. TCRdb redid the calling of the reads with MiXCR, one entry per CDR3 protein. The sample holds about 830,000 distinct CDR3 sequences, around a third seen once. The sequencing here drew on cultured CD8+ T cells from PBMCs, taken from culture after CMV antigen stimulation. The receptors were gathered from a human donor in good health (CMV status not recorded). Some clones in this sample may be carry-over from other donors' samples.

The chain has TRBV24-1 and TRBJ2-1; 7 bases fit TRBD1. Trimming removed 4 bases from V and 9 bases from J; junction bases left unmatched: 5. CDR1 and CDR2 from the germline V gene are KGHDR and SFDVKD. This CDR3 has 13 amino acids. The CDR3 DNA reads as TGTGCCACCAGTGAAATGGGACAGTTTGAGCAGTTCTTC. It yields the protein CATSEMGQFEQFF.

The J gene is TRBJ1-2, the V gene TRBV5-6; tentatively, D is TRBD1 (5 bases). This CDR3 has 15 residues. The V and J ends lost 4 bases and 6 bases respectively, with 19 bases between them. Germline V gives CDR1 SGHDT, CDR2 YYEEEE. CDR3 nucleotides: TGTGCCAGCAGCCCCCGTGTGGGGGGATCCAATGGCTACACCTTC. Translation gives CASSPRVGGSNGYTF. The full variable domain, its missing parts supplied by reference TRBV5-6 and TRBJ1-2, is DAGVTQSPTHLIKTRGQQVTLRCSPKSGHDTVSWYQQALGQGPQFIFQYYEEEERQRGNFPDRFSGHQFPNYSSELNVNALLLGDSALYLCASSPRVGGSNGYTFGSGTRLTVV.

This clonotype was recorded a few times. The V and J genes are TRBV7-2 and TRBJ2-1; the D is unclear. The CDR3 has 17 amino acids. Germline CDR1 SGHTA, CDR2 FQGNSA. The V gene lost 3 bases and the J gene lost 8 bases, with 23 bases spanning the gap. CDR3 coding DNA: TGTGCCAGCAGCTTCCAGACGGTAGGATTGGGATATGATGAGCAGTTCTTC. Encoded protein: CASSFQTVGLGYDEQFF.

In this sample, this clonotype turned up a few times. The CDR3 nucleotides are TGTGCCAGCAGGCCCTCAGACGCATACACAGATACGCAGTATTTT. This translates into CASRPSDAYTDTQYF. The chain carries TRBV12-3 or TRBV12-4 and TRBJ2-3, with D uncertain. Trimming took off 6 bases at V and 2 bases at J, with 15 bases between the two ends. CDR3 length equals 15 residues.

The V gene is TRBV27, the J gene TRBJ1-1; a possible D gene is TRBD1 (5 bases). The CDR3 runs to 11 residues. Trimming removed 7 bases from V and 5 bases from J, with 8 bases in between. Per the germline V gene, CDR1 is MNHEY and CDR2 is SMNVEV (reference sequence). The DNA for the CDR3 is TGTGCCAGCAATACAGGAACTGAAGCTTTCTTT. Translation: CASNTGTEAFF.

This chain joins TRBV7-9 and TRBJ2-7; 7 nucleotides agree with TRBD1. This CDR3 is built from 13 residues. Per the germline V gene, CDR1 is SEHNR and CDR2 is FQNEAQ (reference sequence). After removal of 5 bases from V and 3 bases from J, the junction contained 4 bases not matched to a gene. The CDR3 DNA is TGTGCCAGCAGCGGGACAGTCTACTACGAGCAGTACTTC. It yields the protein CASSGTVYYEQYF. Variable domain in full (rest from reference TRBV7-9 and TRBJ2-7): DTGVSQNPRHKITKRGQNVTFRCDPISEHNRLYWYRQTLGQGPEFLTYFQNEAQLEKSRLLSDRFSAERPKGSFSTLEIQRTEQGDSAMYLCASSGTVYYEQYFGPGTRLTVT.

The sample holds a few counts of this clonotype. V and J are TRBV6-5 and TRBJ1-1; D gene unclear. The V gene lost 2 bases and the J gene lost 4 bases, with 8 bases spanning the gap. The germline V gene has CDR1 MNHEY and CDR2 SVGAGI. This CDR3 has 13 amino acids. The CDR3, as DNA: TGTGCCAGCAGTTACAGGGCCTCCACTGAAGCTTTCTTT. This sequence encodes CASSYRASTEAFF.

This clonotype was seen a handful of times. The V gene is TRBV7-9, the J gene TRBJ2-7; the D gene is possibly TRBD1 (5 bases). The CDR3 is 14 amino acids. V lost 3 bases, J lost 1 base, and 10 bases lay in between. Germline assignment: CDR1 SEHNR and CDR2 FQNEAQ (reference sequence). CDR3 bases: TGTGCCAGCAGCTTTGACAGTAGGTCCTACGAGCAGTACTTC. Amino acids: CASSFDSRSYEQYF.

This CDR3 is CSVDSGGSTDTQYF. For the CDR3, the DNA is TGCAGCGTTGATAGCGGGGGTAGCACAGATACGCAGTATTTT. The chain couples TRBV29-1 to TRBJ2-3; 9 bases are a match to TRBD2. The CDR3 extends over 14 amino acids. V lost 3 bases, J lost 0 bases, and 1 base stayed unmatched. The germline V gene encodes CDR1 SQVTM and CDR2 ANQGSEA.

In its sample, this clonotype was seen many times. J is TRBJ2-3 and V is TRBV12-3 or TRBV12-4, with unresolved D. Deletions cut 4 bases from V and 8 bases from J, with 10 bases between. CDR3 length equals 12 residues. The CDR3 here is CASSSAPGTQYF. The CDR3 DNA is TGTGCCAGCAGTTCGGCCCCTGGTACGCAGTATTTT.

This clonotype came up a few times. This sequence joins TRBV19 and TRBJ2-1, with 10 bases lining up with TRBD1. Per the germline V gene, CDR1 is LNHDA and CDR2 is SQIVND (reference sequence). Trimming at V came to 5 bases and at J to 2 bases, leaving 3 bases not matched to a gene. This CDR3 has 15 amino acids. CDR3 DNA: TGTGCCAGTAGTCGACAGGGGGCTACCTACAATGAGCAGTTCTTC. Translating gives CASSRQGATYNEQFF.

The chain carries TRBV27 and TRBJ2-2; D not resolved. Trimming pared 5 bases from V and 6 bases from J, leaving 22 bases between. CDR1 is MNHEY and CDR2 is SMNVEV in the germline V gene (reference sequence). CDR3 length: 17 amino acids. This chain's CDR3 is CASSLQAVLLGPGELFF. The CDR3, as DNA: TGTGCCAGCAGTCTCCAGGCCGTTTTATTAGGACCCGGGGAGCTGTTTTTT.

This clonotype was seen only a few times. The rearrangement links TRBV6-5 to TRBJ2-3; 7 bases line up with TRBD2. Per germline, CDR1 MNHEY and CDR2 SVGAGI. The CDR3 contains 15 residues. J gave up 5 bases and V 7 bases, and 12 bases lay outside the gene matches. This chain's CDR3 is CASTQRGRGRDTQYF. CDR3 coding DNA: TGTGCCAGCACCCAACGGGGGAGGGGAAGAGATACGCAGTATTTT.

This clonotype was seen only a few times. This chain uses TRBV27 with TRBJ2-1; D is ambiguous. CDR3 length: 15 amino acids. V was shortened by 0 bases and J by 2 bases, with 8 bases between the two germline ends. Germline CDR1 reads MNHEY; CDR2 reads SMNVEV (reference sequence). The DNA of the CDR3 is TGTGCCAGCAGTTTATCTGAAACTCCCTACAATGAGCAGTTCTTC. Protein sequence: CASSLSETPYNEQFF.

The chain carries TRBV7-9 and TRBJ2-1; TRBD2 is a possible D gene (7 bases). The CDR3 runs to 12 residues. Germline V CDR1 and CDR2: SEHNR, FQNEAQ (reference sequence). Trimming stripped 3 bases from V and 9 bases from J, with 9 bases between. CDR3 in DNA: TGTGCCAGCAGCTTCGCGGGGGCTGAGCAGTTCTTC. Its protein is CASSFAGAEQFF.

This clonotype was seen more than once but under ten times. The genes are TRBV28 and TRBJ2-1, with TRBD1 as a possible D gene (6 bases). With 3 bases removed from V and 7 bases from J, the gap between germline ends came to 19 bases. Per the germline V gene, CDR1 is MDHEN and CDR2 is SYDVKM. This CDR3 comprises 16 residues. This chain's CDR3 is CASSFGNPDSWNEQFF. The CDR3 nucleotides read TGTGCCAGCAGTTTTGGTAACCCGGACAGTTGGAATGAGCAGTTCTTC.

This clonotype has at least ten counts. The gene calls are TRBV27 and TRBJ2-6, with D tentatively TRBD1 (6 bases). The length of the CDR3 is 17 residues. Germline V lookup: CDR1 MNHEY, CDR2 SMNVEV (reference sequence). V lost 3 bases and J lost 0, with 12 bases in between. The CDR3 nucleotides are TGTGCCAGCAGTTTGGCTGGACAGACCTCTGGGGCCAACGTCCTGACTTTC. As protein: CASSLAGQTSGANVLTF.

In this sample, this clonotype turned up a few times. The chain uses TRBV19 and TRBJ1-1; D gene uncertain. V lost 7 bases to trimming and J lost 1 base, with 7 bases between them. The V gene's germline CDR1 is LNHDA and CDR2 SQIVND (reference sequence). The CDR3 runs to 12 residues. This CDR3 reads CASTAENTEAFF. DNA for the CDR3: TGTGCCAGTACGGCGGAGAACACTGAAGCTTTCTTT.

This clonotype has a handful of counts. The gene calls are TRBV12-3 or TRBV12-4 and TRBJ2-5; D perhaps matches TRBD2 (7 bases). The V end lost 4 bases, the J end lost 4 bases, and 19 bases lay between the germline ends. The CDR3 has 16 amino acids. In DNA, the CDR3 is TGTGCCAGCAGTTCCCAGAAGGGGGGGCCGGGAGAGACCCAGTACTTC. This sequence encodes CASSSQKGGPGETQYF.

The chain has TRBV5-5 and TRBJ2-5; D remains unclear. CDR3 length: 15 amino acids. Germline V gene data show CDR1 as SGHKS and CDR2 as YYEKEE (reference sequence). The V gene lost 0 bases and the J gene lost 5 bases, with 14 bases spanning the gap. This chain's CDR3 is CASSLVSTTRETQYF. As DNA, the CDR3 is TGTGCCAGCAGCTTGGTATCGACAACCCGCGAGACCCAGTACTTC. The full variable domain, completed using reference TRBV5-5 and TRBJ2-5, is DAGVTQSPTHLIKTRGQQVTLRCSPISGHKSVSWYQQVLGQGPQFIFQYYEKEERGRGNFPDRFSARQFPNYSSELNVNALLLGDSALYLCASSLVSTTRETQYFGPGTRLLVL.